These 24 T cell receptor beta chains were all obtained from the same sample, sequenced in a study of OX40 agonist ivuxolimab in advanced cancers. The protocol was immunoSEQ multiplex PCR, while the TCRdb copy is restricted to in-frame clones and leaves out a portion. Of tens of thousands of clones in the sample, roughly 80% were seen once. The input for sequencing was CD4+ or CD8+ T cells sorted from blood, taken in a trial of the OX40 agonist ivuxolimab. All receptors derive from an adult with an advanced solid tumor such as melanoma, head and neck, liver or kidney cancer.

The chain uses TRBV28 and TRBJ2-7, with no clear D. The CDR3 loop spans 15 amino acids. Germline V gene lookup returns CDR1 MDHEN and CDR2 SYDVKM. Trimming stripped 6 bases from V and 0 bases from J, with 15 bases between. The DNA of the CDR3 is TGTGCCAGCAGCCCTTTCACGGGCAGCTCCTACGAGCAGTACTTC. Protein: CASSPFTGSSYEQYF.

This clone was counted only a few times. The chain recombines TRBV9 with TRBJ2-1; TRBD2 matches 7 bases. The CDR3 is made up of 14 amino acids. The ends lost 3 bases at V and 8 bases at J; junction bases unmatched: 8. Germline values: CDR1 SGDLS, CDR2 YYNGEE. DNA for the CDR3: TGTGCCAGCAGCGAAATTAGCGGGTCCGATGAGCAGTTCTTC. Its translation is CASSEISGSDEQFF. Filled out from reference TRBV9 and TRBJ2-1, the complete variable domain reads DSGVTQTPKHLITATGQRVTLRCSPRSGDLSVYWYQQSLDQGLQFLIQYYNGEERAKGNILERFSAQQFPDLHSELNLSSLELGDSALYFCASSEISGSDEQFFGPGTRLTVL.

V gene TRBV14 combines with J gene TRBJ2-7; tentatively, D is TRBD1 (6 bases). The germline gives CDR1 SGHDN, CDR2 FVKESK. The length of the CDR3 is 13 residues. V was trimmed by 6 bases and J by 3 bases, leaving 12 bases between them. CDR3 residues: CASSRTAFYEQYF. CDR3 coding DNA: TGTGCCAGCAGTCGGACAGCTTTCTACGAGCAGTACTTC.

CDR3 in amino acids: CASSQDGSQSSLFF. The CDR3 nucleotides read TGCGCCAGCAGCCAAGATGGCAGTCAAAGCAGTCTGTTTTTT. The chain employs TRBV4-1 and TRBJ1-4, with no clear D. With 0 bases removed from V and 14 bases from J, the gap between germline ends came to 16 bases. The CDR3 loop spans 14 amino acids. Germline loops: CDR1 MGHRA, CDR2 YSYEKL.

The rearrangement links TRBV27 to TRBJ1-3; D perhaps matches TRBD1 (5 bases). Germline-derived CDR1 and CDR2 are MNHEY and SMNVEV (reference sequence). This CDR3 contains 14 residues. V was cut by 6 bases and J by 0 bases, with 9 bases left in between. The CDR3 region is CASSQGFSGNTIYF. CDR3 sequence (DNA): TGTGCCAGCAGCCAGGGTTTCTCTGGAAACACCATATATTTT.

The V call is TRBV5-4, the J call TRBJ2-3, with 8 bases that match TRBD2. Germline CDR1 SGHNT, CDR2 YYREEE (reference sequence). The junction had 12 bases not matched to a gene; V was cut back by 7 bases and J by 2 bases. The CDR3 contains 16 residues. Here the CDR3 reads CASVGGSGEATDTQYF. CDR3 coding DNA: TGTGCCAGCGTAGGGGGTAGCGGGGAGGCCACAGATACGCAGTATTTT. Full variable domain (rest looked up from reference TRBV5-4 and TRBJ2-3): ETGVTQSPTHLIKTRGQQVTLRCSSQSGHNTVSWYQQALGQGPQFIFQYYREEENGRGNFPPRFSGLQFPNYSSELNVNALELDDSALYLCASVGGSGEATDTQYFGPGTRLTVL.

This chain joins TRBV19 and TRBJ2-7; D gene uncertain. Germline V gene data show CDR1 as LNHDA and CDR2 as SQIVND (reference sequence). This CDR3 is built from 15 residues. The germline V and J ends were trimmed by 4 bases and 4 bases, with 17 bases remaining between them. The DNA of the CDR3 is TGTGCCAGTAGTAGGGTTCCCCCCCCGCGGTACGAGCAGTACTTC. It encodes CASSRVPPPRYEQYF.

The chain joins TRBV5-4 to TRBJ2-1; 9 nucleotides align to TRBD1. The J segment lost 8 bases and the V segment lost 4 bases, leaving 10 bases of the junction unmatched. This CDR3 contains 15 residues. The germline CDR1 and CDR2 sequences are SGHNT and YYREEE (reference sequence). In DNA, the CDR3 is TGTGCCAGCAGCGGGGACAGGGAACGCTTCGATGAGCAGTTCTTC. Protein sequence: CASSGDRERFDEQFF.

CDR3 in DNA: TGTGCCAGCAGCTTAATGGGAGCAGAAACCGGGGAGCTGTTTTTT. Protein sequence: CASSLMGAETGELFF. The chain carries TRBV7-7 and TRBJ2-2; D is perhaps TRBD2 (5 bases). The CDR3 is 15 amino acids. CDR1 is SSHAT, CDR2 FNYEAQ, per germline (reference sequence). Between the trimmed V and J ends, which lost 2 bases and 5 bases, there was a span of 12 bases.

The CDR3 coding sequence is TGTGCCAGCAGCCCATCGGGGACTAGGGGTAGGAAGTTCTTC. This encodes CASSPSGTRGRKFF. This chain connects TRBV11-3 to TRBJ2-1, with 8 bases matching TRBD2. J lost 14 bases, V lost 5 bases, and 14 bases had no gene match. This CDR3 region has 14 residues. Germline-derived CDR1 and CDR2 are SGHNT and YENEEA.

By its share, this clone is medium-sized. The genes are TRBV19 and TRBJ2-1, with TRBD2 as a possible D gene (7 bases). The germline V gene has CDR1 LNHDA and CDR2 SQIVND (reference sequence). V was pared by 7 bases and J by 6 bases, with 13 bases between. This CDR3 spans 13 amino acids. CDR3 protein: CASMGGGANEQFF. DNA for the CDR3: TGTGCCAGTATGGGAGGGGGAGCCAATGAGCAGTTCTTC. Complete variable domain (other parts from reference TRBV19 and TRBJ2-1): DGGITQSPKYLFRKEGQNVTLSCEQNLNHDAMYWYRQDPGQGLRLIYYSQIVNDFQKGDIAEGYSVSREKKESFPLTVTSAQKNPTAFYLCASMGGGANEQFFGPGTRLTVL.

The chain joins TRBV7-9 to TRBJ1-3, with a possible D match to TRBD1 (5 bases). The V gene's germline CDR1 is SEHNR and CDR2 FQNEAQ (reference sequence). V lost 10 bases, J lost 0 bases, and 7 bases lay in between. CDR3 length: 12 amino acids. This CDR3 reads CATTGSGNTIYF. Here the CDR3 DNA reads TGTGCCACTACAGGCTCTGGAAACACCATATATTTT.

The V gene is TRBV5-1, the J gene TRBJ1-1; D is unresolved. Germline assignment: CDR1 SGHRS and CDR2 YFSETQ. The ends were cut back, 2 bases at V and 4 bases at J, with 12 bases in the middle. The length of the CDR3 is 14 residues. The CDR3 is CASSFGPSGTEAFF. The CDR3 region has the DNA TGCGCCAGCAGCTTTGGGCCCTCGGGCACTGAAGCTTTCTTT.

This chain links TRBV9 with TRBJ2-5; TRBD1 matches at 7 bases. This CDR3 spans 15 amino acids. Germline values: CDR1 SGDLS, CDR2 YYNGEE. Unmatched junction bases numbered 8, after V lost 4 bases and J lost 2 bases. In DNA, the CDR3 is TGTGCCAGCAGCTCGGGACAGCTGATTCAAGAGACCCAGTACTTC. Translating it yields CASSSGQLIQETQYF. The whole variable domain, filled in from reference TRBV9 and TRBJ2-5, reads DSGVTQTPKHLITATGQRVTLRCSPRSGDLSVYWYQQSLDQGLQFLIQYYNGEERAKGNILERFSAQQFPDLHSELNLSSLELGDSALYFCASSSGQLIQETQYFGPGTRLLVL.

The rearrangement links TRBV5-1 to TRBJ2-7, with D perhaps being TRBD1 or TRBD2 (7 bases each). This CDR3 is built from 15 residues. Germline CDR1 is SGHRS and CDR2 is YFSETQ. Trimming stripped 0 bases from V and 4 bases from J, with 14 bases between. CDR3 sequence: CASSLGAGGEYEQYF. CDR3 sequence (DNA): TGCGCCAGCAGCTTGGGAGCAGGGGGGGAATACGAGCAGTACTTC.

J is TRBJ2-1 and V is TRBV6-5, with 9 bases lining up with TRBD2. Germline V CDR1 and CDR2: MNHEY, SVGAGI. CDR3 length: 16 amino acids. The junction had 6 bases not matched to a gene; V was cut back by 3 bases and J by 3 bases. The CDR3 sequence is CASSYNSGGLYNEQFF. The DNA of the CDR3 is TGTGCCAGCAGTTATAATAGCGGGGGCCTCTACAATGAGCAGTTCTTC.

CDR3 nucleotide sequence: TGTGCCAGCTGGGGTGGGTCGGAGACCCAGTACTTC. Translated, it gives CASWGGSETQYF. This sequence joins TRBV4-2 and TRBJ2-5, with no clear D. This CDR3 has 12 amino acids. CDR1 and CDR2 (germline): LGHNA, YNFKEQ. Trimming removed 8 bases from V and 5 bases from J, with 12 bases in between.

This clone was counted a few times. The rearrangement uses TRBV6-4 and TRBJ2-1, with D possibly being TRBD1 or TRBD2 (5 bases each). This CDR3 contains 14 residues. The V end was cut by 11 bases, the J end by 0 bases, with 14 bases between. Germline values: CDR1 MRHNA, CDR2 SNTAGT. The CDR3 sequence: CAAGSGSSYNEQFF. The DNA of the CDR3 is TGTGCCGCGGGTTCAGGGAGCTCCTACAATGAGCAGTTCTTC.

V and J are TRBV15 and TRBJ2-1; 8 nucleotides line up with TRBD2. After removal of 0 bases from V and 7 bases from J, the junction contained 5 bases not matched to a gene. The CDR3 contains 15 residues. The V gene's germline CDR1 is LNHNV and CDR2 YYDKDF (reference sequence). The CDR3 DNA sequence: TGTGCCACCAGCAGAGAGCGGGGGGTGGATAATGAGCAGTTCTTC. Translation gives CATSRERGVDNEQFF.

The chain uses TRBV7-9 and TRBJ2-6; tentatively, D is TRBD1 (5 bases). V lost 3 bases to trimming and J lost 0 bases, with 6 bases between them. The CDR3 loop spans 15 amino acids. In germline, CDR1 is SEHNR, CDR2 FQNEAQ (reference sequence). In DNA form, the CDR3 reads TGTGCCAGCAGCTTGGACACCTCTGGGGCCAACGTCCTGACTTTC. This codes for CASSLDTSGANVLTF. Full variable domain (missing parts from reference TRBV7-9 and TRBJ2-6): DTGVSQNPRHKITKRGQNVTFRCDPISEHNRLYWYRQTLGQGPEFLTYFQNEAQLEKSRLLSDRFSAERPKGSFSTLEIQRTEQGDSAMYLCASSLDTSGANVLTFGAGSRLTVL.

The chain combines TRBV6-5 with TRBJ1-1; tentatively, D is TRBD1 (5 bases). Trimming pared 2 bases from V and 5 bases from J, leaving 18 bases between. This CDR3 comprises 16 residues. Per the germline V gene, CDR1 is MNHEY and CDR2 is SVGAGI. The CDR3 spells CASSYGSRGAGTEAFF. DNA for the CDR3: TGTGCCAGCAGTTACGGTTCTAGAGGGGCCGGGACTGAAGCTTTCTTT.

The CDR3 loop is CASSQRTGLGNTIYF. CDR3 bases: TGCGCCAGCAGCCAAAGGACAGGGCTCGGAAACACCATATATTTT. The genes are TRBV4-1 and TRBJ1-3; 8 bases line up with TRBD1. This CDR3 has 15 residues. V lost 2 bases and J lost 4; bases outside the gene matches: 4. Germline-derived CDR1 and CDR2 are MGHRA and YSYEKL.

The V call is TRBV11-3, the J call TRBJ2-1; 12 nucleotides agree with TRBD1. This CDR3 comprises 14 residues. Germline V gene data show CDR1 as SGHNT and CDR2 as YENEEA. The V segment lost 9 bases and the J segment 7 bases; nucleotides outside the gene matches: 7. Here the CDR3 reads CASRGGQGANEQFF. The DNA of the CDR3 is TGTGCCAGTAGAGGGGGACAGGGGGCGAATGAGCAGTTCTTC.

V and J are TRBV28 and TRBJ1-5; possibly TRBD1 for D (6 bases). V was cut by 1 base and J by 2 bases, with 9 bases left in between. In germline, CDR1 is MDHEN, CDR2 SYDVKM. This CDR3 spans 15 amino acids. This CDR3 reads CASSLSGAGNQPQHF. The DNA of the CDR3 is TGTGCCAGCAGTTTATCAGGGGCGGGCAATCAGCCCCAGCATTTT.